This T cell receptor (beta chain) was obtained from a study of shared clonotypes between healthy human individuals. The study's findings and limits: Clonotype sharing across donors was expected to vary with sequencing depth.

With regard to this clone: Its antigen is unidentified. Other DNA sequences in the same sample also yield this CDR3.

The repertoire was sequenced with immunoSEQ multiplex PCR; TCRdb's copy has only in-frame clones and lacks some. This table has 450,000 to 650,000 clones, around 81% appearing once. Trimming left V 4 bases short and J 2 bases short, with 9 bases between. There are 13 residues in the CDR3. Germline V gene lookup returns CDR1 SGHRS and CDR2 YFSETQ. The sequencing input was PBMCs. This receptor was taken from a woman aged 40 to 50 in good health. Some clones in this sample may be carry-over from other donors' samples. The V and J genes are TRBV5-1 and TRBJ2-5; D may correspond to TRBD1 or TRBD2 (5 bases each). For the CDR3, the DNA is TGCGCCAGCAGCCCGGGACCACAAGAGACCCAGTACTTC. It codes for CASSPGPQETQYF.